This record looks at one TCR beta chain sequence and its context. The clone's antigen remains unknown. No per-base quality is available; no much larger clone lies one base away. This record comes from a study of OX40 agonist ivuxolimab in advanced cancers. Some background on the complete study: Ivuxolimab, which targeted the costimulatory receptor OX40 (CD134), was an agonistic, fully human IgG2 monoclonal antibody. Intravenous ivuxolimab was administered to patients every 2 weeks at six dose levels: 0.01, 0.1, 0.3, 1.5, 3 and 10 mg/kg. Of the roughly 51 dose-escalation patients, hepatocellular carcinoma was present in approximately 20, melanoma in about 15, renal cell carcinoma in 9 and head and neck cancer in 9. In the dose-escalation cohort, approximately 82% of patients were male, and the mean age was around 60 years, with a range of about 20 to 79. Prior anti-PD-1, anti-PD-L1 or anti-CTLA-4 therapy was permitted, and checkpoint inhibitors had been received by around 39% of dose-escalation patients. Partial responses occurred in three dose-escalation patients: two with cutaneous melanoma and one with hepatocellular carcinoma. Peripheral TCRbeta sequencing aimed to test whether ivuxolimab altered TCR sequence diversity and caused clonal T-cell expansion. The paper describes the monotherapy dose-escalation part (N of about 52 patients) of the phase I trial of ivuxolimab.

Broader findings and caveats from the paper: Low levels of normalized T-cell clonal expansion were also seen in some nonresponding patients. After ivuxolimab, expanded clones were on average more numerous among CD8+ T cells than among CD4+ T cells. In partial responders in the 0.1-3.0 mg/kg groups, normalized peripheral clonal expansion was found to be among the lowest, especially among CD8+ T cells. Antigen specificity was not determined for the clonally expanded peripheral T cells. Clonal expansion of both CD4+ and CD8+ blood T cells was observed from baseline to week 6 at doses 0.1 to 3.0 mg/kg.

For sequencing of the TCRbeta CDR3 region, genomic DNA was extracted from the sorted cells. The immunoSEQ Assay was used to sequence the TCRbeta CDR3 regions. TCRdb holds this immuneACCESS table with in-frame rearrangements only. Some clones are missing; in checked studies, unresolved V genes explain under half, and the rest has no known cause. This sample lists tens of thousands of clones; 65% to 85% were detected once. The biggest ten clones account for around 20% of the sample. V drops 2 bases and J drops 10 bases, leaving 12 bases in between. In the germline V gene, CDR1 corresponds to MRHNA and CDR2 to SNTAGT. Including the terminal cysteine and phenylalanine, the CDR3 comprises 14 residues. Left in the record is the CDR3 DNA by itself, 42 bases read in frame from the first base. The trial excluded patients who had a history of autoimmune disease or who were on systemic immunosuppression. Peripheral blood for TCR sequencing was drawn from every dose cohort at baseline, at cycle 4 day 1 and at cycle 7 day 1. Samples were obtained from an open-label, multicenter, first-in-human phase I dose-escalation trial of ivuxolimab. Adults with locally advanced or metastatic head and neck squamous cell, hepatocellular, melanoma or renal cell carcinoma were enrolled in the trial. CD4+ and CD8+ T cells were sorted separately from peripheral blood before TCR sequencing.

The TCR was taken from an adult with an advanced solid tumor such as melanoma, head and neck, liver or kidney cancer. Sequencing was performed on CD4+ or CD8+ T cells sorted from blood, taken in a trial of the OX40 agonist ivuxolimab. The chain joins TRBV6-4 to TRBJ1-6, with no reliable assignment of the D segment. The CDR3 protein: CASSDGSSGSPLHF. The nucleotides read TGTGCCAGCAGTGACGGGTCTTCTGGGTCACCCCTCCACTTT.